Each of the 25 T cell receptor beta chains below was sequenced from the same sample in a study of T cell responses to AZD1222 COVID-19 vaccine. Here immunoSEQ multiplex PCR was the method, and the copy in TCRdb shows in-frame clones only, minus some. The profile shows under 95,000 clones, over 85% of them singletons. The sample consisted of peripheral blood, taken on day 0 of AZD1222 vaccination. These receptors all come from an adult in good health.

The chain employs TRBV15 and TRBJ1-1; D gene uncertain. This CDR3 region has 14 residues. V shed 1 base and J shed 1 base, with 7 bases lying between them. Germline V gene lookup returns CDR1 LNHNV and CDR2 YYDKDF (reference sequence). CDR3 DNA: TGTGCCACCAGCAGAGTCGAGTCGAACACTGAAGCTTTCTTT. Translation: CATSRVESNTEAFF.

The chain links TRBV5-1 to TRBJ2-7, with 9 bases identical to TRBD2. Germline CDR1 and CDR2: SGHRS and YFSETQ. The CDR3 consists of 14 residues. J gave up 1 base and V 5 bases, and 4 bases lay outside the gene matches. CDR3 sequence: CASRWTSESYEQYF. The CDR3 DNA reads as TGCGCCAGCAGGTGGACTAGCGAATCCTACGAGCAGTACTTC.

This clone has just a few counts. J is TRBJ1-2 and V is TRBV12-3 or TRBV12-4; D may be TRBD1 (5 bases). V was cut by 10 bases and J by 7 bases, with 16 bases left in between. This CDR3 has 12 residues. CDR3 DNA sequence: TGTGCCATCGGCAGGGACGCGGCTGGCTACACCTTC. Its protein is CAIGRDAAGYTF.

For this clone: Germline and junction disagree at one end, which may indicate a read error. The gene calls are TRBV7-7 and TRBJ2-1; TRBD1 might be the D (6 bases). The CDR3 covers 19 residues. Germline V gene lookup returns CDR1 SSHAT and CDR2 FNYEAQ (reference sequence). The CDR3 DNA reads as TGTGCTAGCAGCTTATCCCCGCCGAGGCGCGCAGGGGTGCACAATGAGCAGTTCTTC. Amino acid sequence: CASSLSPPRRAGVHNEQFF.

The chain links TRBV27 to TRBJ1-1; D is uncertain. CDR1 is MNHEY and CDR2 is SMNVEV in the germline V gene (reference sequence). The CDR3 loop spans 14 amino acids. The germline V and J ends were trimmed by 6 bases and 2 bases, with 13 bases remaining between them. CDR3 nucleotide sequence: TGTGCCAGCAGGGGTAGACGGGAAAACACTGAAGCTTTCTTT. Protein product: CASRGRRENTEAFF.

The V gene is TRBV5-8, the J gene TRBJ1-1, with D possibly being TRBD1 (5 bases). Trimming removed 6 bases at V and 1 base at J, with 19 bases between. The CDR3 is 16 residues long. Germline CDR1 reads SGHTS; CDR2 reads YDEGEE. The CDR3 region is CASTRRGLQANTEAFF. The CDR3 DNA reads TGTGCCAGCACCCGAAGGGGCCTTCAGGCGAACACTGAAGCTTTCTTT.

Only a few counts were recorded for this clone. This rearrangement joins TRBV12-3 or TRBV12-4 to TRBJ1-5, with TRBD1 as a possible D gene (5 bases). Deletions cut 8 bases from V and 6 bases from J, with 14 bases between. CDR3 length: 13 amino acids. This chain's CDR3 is CASQGSASQPQHF. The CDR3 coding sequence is TGTGCCAGCCAGGGTTCTGCGAGTCAGCCCCAGCATTTT.

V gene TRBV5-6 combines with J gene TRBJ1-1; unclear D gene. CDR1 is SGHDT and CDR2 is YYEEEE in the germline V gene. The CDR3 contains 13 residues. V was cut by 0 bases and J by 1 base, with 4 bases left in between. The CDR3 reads CASSLVPNTEAFF. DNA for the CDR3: TGTGCCAGCAGCTTGGTACCGAACACTGAAGCTTTCTTT.

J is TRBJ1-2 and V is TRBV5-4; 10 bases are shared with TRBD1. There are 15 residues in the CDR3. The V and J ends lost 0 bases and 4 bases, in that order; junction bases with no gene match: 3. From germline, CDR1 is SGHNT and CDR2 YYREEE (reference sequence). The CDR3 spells CASSLATGGIYGYTF. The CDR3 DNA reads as TGTGCCAGCAGCTTGGCGACAGGGGGCATCTATGGCTACACCTTC.

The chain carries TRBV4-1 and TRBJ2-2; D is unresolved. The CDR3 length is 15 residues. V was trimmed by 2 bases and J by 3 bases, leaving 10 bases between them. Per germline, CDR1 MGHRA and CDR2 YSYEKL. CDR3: CASSQQTDDTGELFF. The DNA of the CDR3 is TGCGCCAGCAGCCAACAAACGGATGACACCGGGGAGCTGTTTTTT.

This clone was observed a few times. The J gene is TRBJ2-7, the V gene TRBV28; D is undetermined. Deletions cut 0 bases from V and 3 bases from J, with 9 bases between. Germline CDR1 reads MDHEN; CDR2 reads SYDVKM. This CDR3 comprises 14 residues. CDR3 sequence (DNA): TGTGCCAGCAGTTTATGGACGAAAGACTACGAGCAGTACTTC. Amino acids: CASSLWTKDYEQYF. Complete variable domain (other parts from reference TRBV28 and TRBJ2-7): DVKVTQSSRYLVKRTGEKVFLECVQDMDHENMFWYRQDPGLGLRLIYFSYDVKMKEKGDIPEGYSVSREKKERFSLILESASTNQTSMYLCASSLWTKDYEQYFGPGTRLTVT.

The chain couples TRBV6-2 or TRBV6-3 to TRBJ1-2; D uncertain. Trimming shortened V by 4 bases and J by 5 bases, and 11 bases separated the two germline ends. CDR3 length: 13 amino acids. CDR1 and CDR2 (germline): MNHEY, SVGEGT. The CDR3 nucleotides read TGTGCCAGCAGTTCAGCCGGAAGGTATGGCTACACCTTC. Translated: CASSSAGRYGYTF.

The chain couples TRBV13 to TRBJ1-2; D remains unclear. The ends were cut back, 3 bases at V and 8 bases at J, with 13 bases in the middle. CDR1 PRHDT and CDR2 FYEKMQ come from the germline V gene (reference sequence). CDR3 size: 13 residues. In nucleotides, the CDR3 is TGTGCCAGCAGCTTCGACCAGGATGTAGGCTACACCTTC. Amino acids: CASSFDQDVGYTF.

The CDR3 sequence is CASSLSTGGYGYTF. The CDR3 bases are TGTGCCAGCAGTCTATCGACAGGGGGCTATGGCTACACCTTC. The genes are TRBV28 and TRBJ1-2; 9 nucleotides align to TRBD1. The CDR3 has 14 amino acids. CDR1 and CDR2 (germline): MDHEN, SYDVKM. V was clipped by 5 bases and J by 4 bases; unmatched bases: 5.

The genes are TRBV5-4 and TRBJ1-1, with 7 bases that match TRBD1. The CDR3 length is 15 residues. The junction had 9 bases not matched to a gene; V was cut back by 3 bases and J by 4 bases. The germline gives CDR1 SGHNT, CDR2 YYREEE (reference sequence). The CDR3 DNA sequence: TGTGCCAGCAGCTACCCGAGACAGGGATCCACTGAAGCTTTCTTT. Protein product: CASSYPRQGSTEAFF.

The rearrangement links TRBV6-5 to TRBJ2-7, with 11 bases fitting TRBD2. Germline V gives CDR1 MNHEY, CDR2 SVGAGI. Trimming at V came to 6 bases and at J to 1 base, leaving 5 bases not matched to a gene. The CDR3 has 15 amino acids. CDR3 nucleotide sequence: TGTGCCAGCAGGCTAACTAGCGGGGGTTCCTACGAGCAGTACTTC. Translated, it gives CASRLTSGGSYEQYF.

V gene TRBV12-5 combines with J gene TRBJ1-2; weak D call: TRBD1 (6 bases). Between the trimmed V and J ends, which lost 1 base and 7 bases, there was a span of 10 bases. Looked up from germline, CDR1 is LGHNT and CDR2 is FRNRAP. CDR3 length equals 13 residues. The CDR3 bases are TGTGCTAGTGGTTTGGACAGGGTTAGTGGCTACACCTTC. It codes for CASGLDRVSGYTF.

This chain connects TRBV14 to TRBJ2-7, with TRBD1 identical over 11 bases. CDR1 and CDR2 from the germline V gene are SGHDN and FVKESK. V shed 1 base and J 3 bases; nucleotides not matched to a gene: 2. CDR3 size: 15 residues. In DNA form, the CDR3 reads TGTGCCAGCAGCCAAGGGACAGGGGGCATCTACGAGCAGTACTTC. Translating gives CASSQGTGGIYEQYF.

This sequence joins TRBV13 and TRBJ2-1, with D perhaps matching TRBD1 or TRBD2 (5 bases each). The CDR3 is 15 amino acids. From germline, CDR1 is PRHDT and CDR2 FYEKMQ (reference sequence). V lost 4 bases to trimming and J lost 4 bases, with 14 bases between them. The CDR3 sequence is CASSSLGVEYNEQFF. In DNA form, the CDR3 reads TGTGCCAGCAGCTCCCTGGGGGTTGAGTACAATGAGCAGTTCTTC.

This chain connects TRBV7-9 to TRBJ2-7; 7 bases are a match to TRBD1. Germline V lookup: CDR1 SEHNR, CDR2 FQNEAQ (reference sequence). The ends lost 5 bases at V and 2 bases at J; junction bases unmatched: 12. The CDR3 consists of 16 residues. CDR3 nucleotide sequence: TGTGCCAGCAGCCGTACCACAGGGGTTGAAGCCTACGAGCAGTACTTC. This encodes CASSRTTGVEAYEQYF.

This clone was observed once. CDR3 amino acids: CASSWTGANQPQHF. The CDR3 DNA follows: TGTGCCAGCAGCTGGACAGGGGCCAATCAGCCCCAGCATTTT. This sequence joins TRBV21-1 and TRBJ1-5; no DNA check was done on the table's D call, TRBD1. TRBV21-1 constitutes a pseudogene. The CDR3 is 14 residues long.

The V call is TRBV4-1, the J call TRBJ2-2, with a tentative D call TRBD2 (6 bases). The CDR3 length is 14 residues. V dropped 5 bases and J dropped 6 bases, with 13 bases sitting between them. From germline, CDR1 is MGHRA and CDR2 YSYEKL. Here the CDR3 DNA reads TGCGCCAGCAGCTCCGTCGGGGGTGCCGGGGAGCTGTTTTTT. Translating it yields CASSSVGGAGELFF.

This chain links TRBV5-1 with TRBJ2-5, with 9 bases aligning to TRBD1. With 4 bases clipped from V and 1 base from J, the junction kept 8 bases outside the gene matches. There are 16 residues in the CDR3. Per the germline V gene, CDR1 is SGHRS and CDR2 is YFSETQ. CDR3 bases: TGCGCCAGCAGCGCAGCCCGGGACAGGGTCCAAGAGACCCAGTACTTC. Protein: CASSAARDRVQETQYF.

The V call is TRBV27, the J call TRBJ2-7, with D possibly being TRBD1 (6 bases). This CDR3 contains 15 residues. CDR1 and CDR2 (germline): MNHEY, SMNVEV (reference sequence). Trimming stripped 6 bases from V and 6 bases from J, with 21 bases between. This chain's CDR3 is CASRPGTPTRGEQYF. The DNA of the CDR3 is TGTGCCAGCAGACCCGGGACACCTACTAGGGGCGAGCAGTACTTC.

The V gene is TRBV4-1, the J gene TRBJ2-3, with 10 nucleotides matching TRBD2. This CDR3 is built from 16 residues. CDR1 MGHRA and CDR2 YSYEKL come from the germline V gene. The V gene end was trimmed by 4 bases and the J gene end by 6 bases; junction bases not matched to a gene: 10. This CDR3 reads CASSPLTSGPTDTQYF. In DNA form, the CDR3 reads TGCGCCAGCAGCCCACTGACTAGCGGGCCTACGGATACGCAGTATTTT.